This TCR beta chain was recorded in a study of identifying expanded T cells in peripheral blood. Sequencing was performed with immunoSEQ multiplex PCR; in TCRdb, only in-frame clones are kept and a portion is missing. The repertoire includes approximately 90,000 clones, 85% to 90% of them detected once, and about 3.9% sits in the top ten. Overall study results and limits: About 1.3 clones differed between technical replicates, versus approximately 16 and 20 over time. Two-week clone count variance significantly increased as total template count grew.

To note about this clone: Its antigen is not known.

This sequence was found in a person aged 18-70 years in good health. Sequenced: blood.

Written as DNA, the CDR3 is TGTGCCAGCAGTGTGGGACGAGACTCCTACAATGAGCAGTTCTTC. Its protein is CASSVGRDSYNEQFF. The chain has TRBV2 and TRBJ2-1; D possibly uses TRBD1 or TRBD2 (5 bases each). Germline assignment: CDR1 SNHLY and CDR2 FYNNEI. The V and J ends lost 4 bases and 0 bases respectively, with 10 bases between them. CDR3 length: 15 amino acids.